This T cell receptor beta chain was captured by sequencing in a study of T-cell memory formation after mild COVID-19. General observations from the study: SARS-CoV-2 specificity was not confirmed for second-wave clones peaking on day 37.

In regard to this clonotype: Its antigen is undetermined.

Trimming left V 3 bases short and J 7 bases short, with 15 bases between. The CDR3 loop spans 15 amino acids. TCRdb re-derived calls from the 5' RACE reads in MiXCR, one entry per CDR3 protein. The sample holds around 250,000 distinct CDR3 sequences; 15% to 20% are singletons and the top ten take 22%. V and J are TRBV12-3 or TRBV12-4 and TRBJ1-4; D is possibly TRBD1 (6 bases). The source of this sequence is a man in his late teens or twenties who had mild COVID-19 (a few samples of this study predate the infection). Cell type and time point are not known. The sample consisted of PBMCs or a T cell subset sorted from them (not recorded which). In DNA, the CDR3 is TGTGCCAGCAGTTTTGGGGCAGGGGTTAGTGAAAAACTGTTTTTT. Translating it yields CASSFGAGVSEKLFF.